A single sample is the source of the 26 T cell receptor beta chains below, sequenced in a study of T cell repertoires in cytomegalovirus infection. Via MiXCR, TCRdb re-called the reads, giving one row per CDR3 protein. The sample shows 110,000 to 150,000 distinct CDR3 sequences, 25% to 35% of them seen only once. The antigens for these receptors are not known. Material: CD8+ T cells from cultured PBMCs, obtained from culture after CMV antigen stimulation. The source is a human donor in good health (CMV status not recorded). Some clones in this sample may be carry-over from other donors' samples.

Turning to this clonotype: Given a much more abundant clone one base away, this may be a read error. Given the absence of the conserved phenylalanine or tryptophan at the CDR3 end, a read error is likely. The chain recombines TRBV7-8 with TRBJ1-1; the D gene is possibly TRBD1 (6 bases). With 4 bases removed from V and 4 bases from J, the gap between germline ends came to 13 bases. Germline assignment: CDR1 SGHVS and CDR2 FQNEAQ. The CDR3 is 14 amino acids. CDR3: CASSWGARGTEAFV. Here the CDR3 DNA reads TGTGCCAGCAGCTGGGGAGCCAGGGGCACTGAAGCTTTCGTT.

This chain uses TRBV19 with TRBJ2-2; the D is unclear. V shed 3 bases and J shed 6 bases, with 8 bases lying between them. The CDR3 loop spans 13 amino acids. Germline CDR1 reads LNHDA; CDR2 reads SQIVND (reference sequence). CDR3 loop: CASSMWESGELFF. The CDR3 DNA reads TGTGCCAGTAGTATGTGGGAATCCGGGGAGCTGTTTTTT.

The V gene is TRBV5-1, the J gene TRBJ2-3, with 10 bases aligning to TRBD2. In germline, CDR1 is SGHRS, CDR2 YFSETQ. The CDR3 covers 16 residues. The V and J ends lost 2 bases and 3 bases, in that order; junction bases with no gene match: 6. The CDR3 reads CASSLTSGVWTDTQYF. The CDR3 bases are TGCGCCAGCAGCTTAACTAGCGGGGTGTGGACAGATACGCAGTATTTT. Using reference TRBV5-1 and TRBJ2-3 for the parts outside the CDR3, the full variable domain is KAGVTQTPRYLIKTRGQQVTLSCSPISGHRSVSWYQQTPGQGLQFLFEYFSETQRNKGNFPGRFSGRQFSNSRSEMNVSTLELGDSALYLCASSLTSGVWTDTQYFGPGTRLTVL.

V gene TRBV18 combines with J gene TRBJ2-1; 9 bases align to TRBD2. The CDR3 totals 14 residues. Germline lookup yields CDR1 KGHSH and CDR2 LQKENI. The V segment lost 4 bases and the J segment 4 bases; nucleotides outside the gene matches: 2. The CDR3 is CASSRAGGYNEQFF. The DNA of the CDR3 is TGTGCCAGCTCACGAGCGGGGGGTTACAATGAGCAGTTCTTC. Using reference TRBV18 and TRBJ2-1 for the parts outside the CDR3, the full variable domain is NAGVMQNPRHLVRRRGQEARLRCSPMKGHSHVYWYRQLPEEGLKFMVYLQKENIIDESGMPKERFSAEFPKEGPSILRIQQVVRGDSAAYFCASSRAGGYNEQFFGPGTRLTVL.

As concerns this clonotype: Sequence at one end of the junction differs from germline and may be a read error. The chain combines TRBV5-3 with TRBJ2-1; either TRBD1 or TRBD2 may fit D (5 bases each). TRBV5-3 is treated as an ORF (open reading frame) with a function not yet certain. CDR3 length equals 20 residues. The CDR3 nucleotides read TGTGCCAGCAGCTTGGGATCCAGGGTAGGCCTAGCCCATCCCTACAATGAGCAGTTCTTC. Translating gives CASSLGSRVGLAHPYNEQFF.

This clonotype was counted a few times. This chain uses TRBV19 with TRBJ1-1; 7 nucleotides match TRBD1. The CDR3 extends over 14 amino acids. V shed 7 bases and J 4 bases; nucleotides not matched to a gene: 9. Per the germline V gene, CDR1 is LNHDA and CDR2 is SQIVND (reference sequence). In DNA, the CDR3 is TGTGCCAGTACCCCTGTGACAGGGACCACTGAAGCTTTCTTT. Its translation is CASTPVTGTTEAFF.

This clonotype occurred many times. CDR3 region: CASRSGGASDTQYF. In nucleotides, the CDR3 is TGCGCCAGCAGAAGCGGGGGGGCATCCGATACGCAGTATTTT. The rearrangement uses TRBV10-2 and TRBJ2-3; 10 nucleotides agree with TRBD2. Trimming at V came to 6 bases and at J to 6 bases, leaving 6 bases not matched to a gene. Germline CDR1 reads WSHSY; CDR2 reads SAAADI. The CDR3 sequence is 14 residues long.

The table lists this clonotype with a few counts. The genes are TRBV14 and TRBJ1-2, with a tentative D call TRBD1 (6 bases). This CDR3 has 14 residues. The germline V and J ends were trimmed by 4 bases and 4 bases, with 13 bases remaining between them. Per germline, CDR1 SGHDN and CDR2 FVKESK. The chain's CDR3 is CASSPYRDPYGYTF. The CDR3 DNA reads as TGTGCCAGCAGCCCCTACAGGGATCCCTATGGCTACACCTTC.

This clonotype is medium-sized. This CDR3 is CASSEGTGGLTGELFF. The CDR3 nucleotides read TGTGCCAGCAGTGAAGGGACAGGGGGCCTCACCGGGGAGCTGTTTTTT. V gene TRBV6-1 combines with J gene TRBJ2-2; 11 nucleotides align to TRBD1. J gave up 4 bases and V 1 base, and 2 bases lay outside the gene matches. The CDR3 runs to 16 residues. Germline V gene data show CDR1 as MNHNS and CDR2 as SASEGT.

The chain links TRBV10-3 to TRBJ2-1, with 12 bases lining up with TRBD2. Germline loops: CDR1 ENHRY, CDR2 SYGVKD. V gave up 2 bases and J gave up 8 bases; unmatched junction bases: 4. The CDR3 extends over 15 amino acids. The CDR3 DNA follows: TGTGCCATCAGTGAGGCTAGCGGGGGGGTAGATGAGCAGTTCTTC. Its protein product is CAISEASGGVDEQFF.

V and J are TRBV2 and TRBJ2-1, with TRBD1 matching 9 bases. The CDR3 is 15 amino acids. Germline loops: CDR1 SNHLY, CDR2 FYNNEI. The V gene end was trimmed by 10 bases and the J gene end by 6 bases; junction bases not matched to a gene: 13. The CDR3 DNA is TGTGCCATCACGAAGGGGACAGGGAGTTTCAATGAGCAGTTCTTC. Translated, it gives CAITKGTGSFNEQFF.

This clonotype was found once. The V call is TRBV11-1, the J call TRBJ2-2; D is undetermined. Germline values: CDR1 SGHAT, CDR2 FQDESV (reference sequence). The CDR3 spans 15 residues. V shed 5 bases and J shed 3 bases, with 13 bases lying between them. The DNA of the CDR3 is TGTGCCAGCAGCCCCCCCGGAGCCGACACCGGGGAGCTGTTTTTT. Translating it yields CASSPPGADTGELFF.

Only a few counts were recorded for this clonotype. The chain links TRBV4-1 to TRBJ1-5; D may be TRBD1 (6 bases). V dropped 4 bases and J dropped 4 bases, with 17 bases sitting between them. Germline V gene lookup returns CDR1 MGHRA and CDR2 YSYEKL. The CDR3 has 16 residues. The CDR3 loop reads CASSLRTATTNQPQHF. The DNA for the CDR3 is TGCGCCAGCAGCCTTAGGACAGCTACAACTAATCAGCCCCAGCATTTT.

The rearrangement uses TRBV5-6 and TRBJ2-6; D gene ambiguous. Per germline, CDR1 SGHDT and CDR2 YYEEEE. Trimming stripped 0 bases from V and 0 bases from J, with 4 bases between. The CDR3 spans 15 residues. CDR3 loop: CASSLAPSGANVLTF. In nucleotides, the CDR3 is TGTGCCAGCAGCTTGGCCCCCTCTGGGGCCAACGTCCTGACTTTC.

The V and J genes are TRBV19 and TRBJ1-5; no clear D gene. Germline CDR1 is LNHDA and CDR2 is SQIVND (reference sequence). V was shortened by 3 bases and J by 0 bases, with 6 bases between the two germline ends. The CDR3 has 14 residues. The CDR3 sequence: CASSIGSSNQPQHF. CDR3 sequence (DNA): TGTGCCAGTAGTATCGGGAGTAGCAATCAGCCCCAGCATTTT.

The chain combines TRBV12-3 or TRBV12-4 with TRBJ2-1, with D possibly matching TRBD2 (7 bases). V lost 5 bases to trimming and J lost 4 bases, with 15 bases between them. The CDR3 runs to 15 residues. The CDR3 reads CASSGLEGGYNEQFF. The CDR3 nucleotides read TGTGCCAGCAGTGGACTAGAGGGGGGATACAATGAGCAGTTCTTC.

This clonotype was picked up a small number of times. The J gene is TRBJ1-2, the V gene TRBV20-1; 9 nucleotides match TRBD1. CDR1 is DFQATT and CDR2 is SNEGSKA in the germline V gene (reference sequence). The V gene end was trimmed by 6 bases and the J gene end by 2 bases; junction bases not matched to a gene: 4. The CDR3 is 13 amino acids. The CDR3 loop is CSARGQGNYGYTF. DNA for the CDR3: TGCAGTGCCCGAGGACAGGGGAACTATGGCTACACCTTC.

This clonotype was counted only a few times. J is TRBJ2-1 and V is TRBV30, with D tentatively TRBD1 (6 bases). This CDR3 has 16 amino acids. Germline lookup yields CDR1 GTSNPN and CDR2 SVGIG (reference sequence). The V gene lost 4 bases and the J gene lost 3 bases, with 19 bases spanning the gap. The CDR3 is CAWNLPQGSNYNEQFF. For the CDR3, the DNA is TGTGCCTGGAACCTCCCCCAGGGGTCTAACTACAATGAGCAGTTCTTC.

This clonotype was observed a few times. This rearrangement joins TRBV7-9 to TRBJ2-7; D is possibly TRBD1 or TRBD2 (5 bases each). Trimming took 4 bases from V and 3 from J, leaving 13 bases between them. CDR1 SEHNR and CDR2 FQNEAQ come from the germline V gene (reference sequence). This CDR3 spans 14 amino acids. The CDR3 DNA is TGTGCCAGCAGCTCTCCGGGGCTCATCTACGAGCAGTACTTC. The encoded protein is CASSSPGLIYEQYF.

This clonotype was seen a handful of times. The chain uses TRBV2 and TRBJ2-1; 7 positions agree with TRBD2. Germline loops: CDR1 SNHLY, CDR2 FYNNEI. Germline trimming cut 6 bases from V and 9 bases from J; bases unmatched to any gene: 8. The CDR3 covers 13 residues. The CDR3 nucleotides are TGTGCCAGCAGCCCTAGACTAGCCCTTGAGCAGTTCTTC. Protein product: CASSPRLALEQFF.

The gene calls are TRBV28 and TRBJ2-3, with TRBD1 identical over 8 bases. The V segment lost 4 bases and the J segment 7 bases; nucleotides outside the gene matches: 10. Germline loops: CDR1 MDHEN, CDR2 SYDVKM. The CDR3 spans 15 residues. Here the CDR3 reads CASSSDRGLTNTQYF. CDR3 DNA: TGTGCCAGCAGTTCTGACAGGGGACTGACGAATACGCAGTATTTT.

This clonotype has just a few counts. This sequence joins TRBV11-3 and TRBJ1-1, with D possibly TRBD1 on 5 matching bases. CDR1 is SGHNT and CDR2 is YENEEA in the germline V gene. Trimming stripped 5 bases from V and 1 base from J, with 8 bases between. The CDR3 is 13 residues long. The CDR3 sequence is CASSTDRNTEAFF. In DNA, the CDR3 is TGTGCCAGCAGCACTGACAGGAACACTGAAGCTTTCTTT.

The rearrangement joins TRBV27 to TRBJ1-5; D uncertain. Germline lookup yields CDR1 MNHEY and CDR2 SMNVEV (reference sequence). The CDR3 has 13 residues. Trimming left V 1 base short and J 6 bases short, with 7 bases between. CDR3 nucleotide sequence: TGTGCCAGCAGTTTATTTGGTTTTCAGCCCCAGCATTTT. This translates into CASSLFGFQPQHF.

This clonotype was seen a few times. J is TRBJ1-6 and V is TRBV6-1; the D gene is possibly TRBD1 (6 bases). The germline V gene encodes CDR1 MNHNS and CDR2 SASEGT. The V end lost 2 bases, the J end lost 0 bases, and 14 bases lay between the germline ends. CDR3 length equals 18 residues. The CDR3 DNA follows: TGTGCCAGCAGTGAAATGGACAGAGTTCTCTCCTATAATTCACCCCTCCACTTT. Translation gives CASSEMDRVLSYNSPLHF.

Ten or more counts support this clonotype. The gene calls are TRBV5-1 and TRBJ2-7, with D perhaps matching TRBD1 (6 bases). CDR1 is SGHRS, CDR2 YFSETQ, per germline. Trimming shortened V by 6 bases and J by 3 bases, and 28 bases separated the two germline ends. CDR3 length equals 18 residues. In nucleotides, the CDR3 is TGCGCCAGCAACGCTATAAACGCCGATGTGGTAGGGGGCTACGAGCAGTACTTC. It yields the protein CASNAINADVVGGYEQYF.

The V call is TRBV29-1, the J call TRBJ2-7; the D gene is possibly TRBD1 (5 bases). The V gene's germline CDR1 is SQVTM and CDR2 ANQGSEA. The V end was cut by 2 bases, the J end by 4 bases, with 12 bases between. The CDR3 totals 13 residues. The chain's CDR3 is CSVESEQAYEQYF. The CDR3 DNA sequence: TGCAGCGTTGAATCAGAACAGGCGTACGAGCAGTACTTC.